Listed below are T cell receptor beta chains from one sample, sequenced in a study of shared clonotypes between healthy human individuals. Sequencing was performed with immunoSEQ multiplex PCR; in TCRdb, only in-frame clones are kept and a portion is missing. The sample carries about 600,000 clones, about 80% recorded once. The specimen sequenced was PBMCs. The receptors were gathered from a middle-aged woman in good health. Some clones in this sample may be carry-over from other donors' samples. The CDR3 runs from the conserved cysteine through the conserved F or W. The order of the fields is V gene, CDR3 protein.

>TRBV28
CASSFPLNGRVSYNEQFF
>TRBV29-1
CSVSSTFGEQYF
>TRBV10-3
CAISEFDRGYTEAFF
>TRBV2
CASSGTSGYNEQFF
>TRBV29-1
CSVGGTSKYYEQYF
>TRBV28
CASSQSGFARQETQYF
>TRBV19
CASSTHFGEQFF
>TRBV27
CASSPHRGAEQYF
>TRBV11-2
CASSLGIVAGGQETQYF
>TRBV6-6
CASSTPLEQYF
>TRBV7-9
CASSSRAENQPQHF
>TRBV29-1
CSVEDPSGTFEQYF
>TRBV4-2
CASSQEIGLAGVTGELFF
>TRBV28
CASSETGTRFTDEQFF
>TRBV27
CASSSRTGEIEKLFF
>TRBV4-1
CASSQDLTSGDYEQYF
>TRBV5-1
CASSSPGTRGEQYF
>TRBV11-3
CASSLRTGSSYEQYF
>TRBV7-9
CASSLREYTGELFF
>TRBV23-1
CASNPWVGLRGPSYEQYF
>TRBV15
CATSRDGISGRTNTGELFF
>TRBV5-1
CASSLGGGNTEAFF
>TRBV7-8
CASSLGREVYGYTF
>TRBV5-8
CASRQGPNTGELFF
>TRBV4-1
CASSPRTGMNTGELFF
>TRBV30
CAWRDKGQAKNIQYF
>TRBV2
CASSGGAGGPSYEQYF
>TRBV30
CAWSVGTKQFF
>TRBV29-1
CSGGQGDYGYTF
>TRBV14
CASSHGTGNTGELFF
>TRBV30
CAWSPSGTPRYEQYF
>TRBV19
CASSYWGQLRSGANVLTF
>TRBV18
CASSPGLASDTQYF
>TRBV11-2
CASSLGPLPQETQYF
>TRBV28
CASSLGYRFYGYTF
>TRBV15
CATSYILADTEAFF
>TRBV5-1
CASSLIGLAGRTDTQYF
>TRBV11-2
CAGSSKRGSYNEQFF
>TRBV7-6
CASASFGGHEQYF
>TRBV18
CASSPPIQSGELFF
>TRBV28
CASSQGEWTGELFF
>TRBV5-4
CASSLEAGVWNEQYF
>TRBV18
CASSPGTNYEQYF
>TRBV14
CASSQVGVASPNEQFF
>TRBV6-5
CASRRGKHNEQFF
>TRBV7-6
CASSPLGQDYEQYF
>TRBV2
CASRNLGSRGGYEQYF